The 26 T cell receptor beta chains in this list originate from one sample, sequenced in a study of blood T cell repertoires in COVID-19. Sequencing was performed with immunoSEQ multiplex PCR; in TCRdb, only in-frame clones are kept and a portion is missing. The profile shows fewer than 350,000 clones, 75% to 90% of them singletons. The specimen was PBMCs or T cells enriched from blood (not recorded which). These receptors originate from a woman aged 25-40 years who had been exposed to COVID-19.

The chain joins TRBV29-1 to TRBJ2-7; TRBD1 might be the D (6 bases). This CDR3 region has 12 residues. Trimming took off 7 bases at V and 0 bases at J, with 10 bases between the two ends. Germline loops: CDR1 SQVTM, CDR2 ANQGSEA. This chain's CDR3 is CSAWTASYEQYF. CDR3 in DNA: TGCAGCGCCTGGACAGCCTCCTACGAGCAGTACTTC.

The rearrangement joins TRBV3-1 (or the pseudogene TRBV3-2) to TRBJ2-3; 9 positions match TRBD1. The trim removed 7 bases at V and 1 base at J, leaving 3 bases unmatched. Germline CDR1 and CDR2: LGHDT and YNNKEL (reference sequence). The CDR3 loop spans 14 amino acids. The CDR3 reads CASNRQGGTDTQYF. In DNA form, the CDR3 reads TGTGCCAGCAACCGACAGGGGGGCACAGATACGCAGTATTTT.

The chain couples TRBV6-5 to TRBJ1-2; TRBD1 matches 7 bases. Germline-derived CDR1 and CDR2 are MNHEY and SVGAGI. The V segment lost 4 bases and the J segment 3 bases; nucleotides outside the gene matches: 11. This CDR3 has 16 amino acids. The CDR3 loop is CASSLNPDRPYYGYTF. In nucleotides, the CDR3 is TGTGCCAGCAGTTTAAATCCGGACAGGCCTTACTATGGCTACACCTTC.

In this sample, this clone turned up once. The chain carries TRBV7-2 and TRBJ2-5; D gene ambiguous. Germline lookup yields CDR1 SGHTA and CDR2 FQGNSA. The CDR3 is made up of 13 amino acids. Trimming stripped 6 bases from V and 4 bases from J, with 12 bases between. CDR3 nucleotide sequence: TGTGCCAGCAGTCCTTACCTAACAGAGACCCAGTACTTC. Translated, it gives CASSPYLTETQYF.

J is TRBJ2-1 and V is TRBV13; TRBD2 agrees at 9 bases. This CDR3 is built from 16 residues. From germline, CDR1 is PRHDT and CDR2 FYEKMQ (reference sequence). V dropped 4 bases and J dropped 5; count of bases not matched to a gene: 9. CDR3 region: CASSSLAGVAHNEQFF. The DNA for the CDR3 is TGTGCCAGCAGCTCCTTAGCGGGAGTGGCCCACAATGAGCAGTTCTTC.

The rearrangement links TRBV19 to TRBJ2-3; 9 bases are shared with TRBD2. The germline gives CDR1 LNHDA, CDR2 SQIVND (reference sequence). J gave up 6 bases and V 4 bases, and 2 bases lay outside the gene matches. The CDR3 length is 13 residues. CDR3 protein: CASSKRGEDTQYF. The DNA for the CDR3 is TGTGCCAGTAGTAAGCGGGGGGAGGATACGCAGTATTTT.

The V and J genes are TRBV5-1 and TRBJ2-1, with 8 positions matching TRBD2. This CDR3 is 14 amino acids long. CDR1 is SGHRS and CDR2 is YFSETQ in the germline V gene. V lost 4 bases to trimming and J lost 6 bases; unmatched junction nucleotides: 6. Here the CDR3 DNA reads TGCGCCAGCAGCACGGGACTAGAGTTCAATGAGCAGTTCTTC. Protein sequence: CASSTGLEFNEQFF.

This rearrangement joins TRBV2 to TRBJ1-1, with D possibly being TRBD1 (5 bases). CDR1 SNHLY and CDR2 FYNNEI come from the germline V gene. The CDR3 contains 13 residues. Trimming removed 7 bases from V and 2 bases from J, with 11 bases in between. The CDR3 loop reads CASTQGVNTEAFF. The CDR3 bases are TGTGCCAGCACCCAAGGGGTCAACACTGAAGCTTTCTTT. The entire variable domain, with the rest obtained from reference TRBV2 and TRBJ1-1, is as follows: EPEVTQTPSHQVTQMGQEVILRCVPISNHLYFYWYRQILGQKVEFLVSFYNNEISEKSEIFDDQFSVERPDGSNFTLKIRSTKLEDSAMYFCASTQGVNTEAFFGQGTRLTVV.

A few counts support this clone. The V and J genes are TRBV3-1 (or the pseudogene TRBV3-2) and TRBJ1-1; D gene uncertain. From germline, CDR1 is LGHDT and CDR2 YNNKEL (reference sequence). The CDR3 loop spans 15 amino acids. Trimming stripped 2 bases from V and 5 bases from J, with 15 bases between. Written as DNA, the CDR3 is TGTGCCAGCAGCCAAAACCAGATTACCGGGACTGAAGCTTTCTTT. It specifies CASSQNQITGTEAFF.

The J gene is TRBJ1-4, the V gene TRBV28; maybe TRBD1 (5 bases). The CDR3 consists of 17 residues. The V and J ends lost 6 bases and 0 bases respectively, with 17 bases between them. In germline, CDR1 is MDHEN, CDR2 SYDVKM. The CDR3 nucleotides read TGTGCCAGCAGCTCAGAATACAGGATCGCAACTAATGAAAAACTGTTTTTT. It encodes CASSSEYRIATNEKLFF. Full variable domain (rest looked up from reference TRBV28 and TRBJ1-4): DVKVTQSSRYLVKRTGEKVFLECVQDMDHENMFWYRQDPGLGLRLIYFSYDVKMKEKGDIPEGYSVSREKKERFSLILESASTNQTSMYLCASSSEYRIATNEKLFFGSGTQLSVL.

V and J are TRBV5-6 and TRBJ1-2; TRBD1 might be the D (6 bases). Germline CDR1 and CDR2: SGHDT and YYEEEE. Trimming stripped 4 bases from V and 2 bases from J, with 12 bases between. The CDR3 is 14 amino acids. CDR3 nucleotides: TGTGCCAGCAGCCGTCGACAGGAAAACTATGGCTACACCTTC. It encodes CASSRRQENYGYTF.

This clone was detected many times. This chain connects TRBV5-1 to TRBJ2-3; D perhaps matches TRBD2 (7 bases). Germline values: CDR1 SGHRS, CDR2 YFSETQ. The CDR3 contains 15 residues. The V end was cut by 3 bases, the J end by 4 bases, with 15 bases between. The CDR3 is CASSWKEGGPDTQYF. As DNA, the CDR3 is TGCGCCAGCAGCTGGAAAGAGGGGGGGCCAGATACGCAGTATTTT.

The rearrangement links TRBV6-5 to TRBJ1-5; 8 bases are a match to TRBD1. The V gene end was trimmed by 6 bases and the J gene end by 6 bases; junction bases not matched to a gene: 7. The CDR3 has 14 residues. Germline V gene data show CDR1 as MNHEY and CDR2 as SVGAGI. The CDR3 bases are TGTGCCAGCAGCCTTACAGGGGGTCTTCAGCCCCAGCATTTT. Protein product: CASSLTGGLQPQHF.

The chain carries TRBV5-1 and TRBJ2-2, with TRBD2 matching 10 bases. The trim removed 0 bases at V and 8 bases at J, leaving 10 bases unmatched. Germline V gene data show CDR1 as SGHRS and CDR2 as YFSETQ. This CDR3 has 17 amino acids. CDR3: CASSLEILAGARGELFF. As DNA, the CDR3 is TGCGCCAGCAGCTTGGAGATCCTAGCGGGAGCTAGGGGGGAGCTGTTTTTT.

The V and J genes are TRBV7-3 and TRBJ2-7, with a weak D call TRBD2 (5 bases). In germline, CDR1 is SGHTA, CDR2 FQGTGA. V was shortened by 5 bases and J by 3 bases, with 11 bases between the two germline ends. The CDR3 covers 13 residues. CDR3 region: CASSLNRDYEQYF. The CDR3 coding sequence is TGTGCCAGCAGCCTCAACCGGGACTACGAGCAGTACTTC.

The V and J genes are TRBV11-3 and TRBJ2-1; the match to TRBD1 covers 8 bases. J was trimmed by 8 bases and V by 5 bases; bases with no gene match: 14. The CDR3 runs to 16 residues. Germline CDR1 and CDR2: SGHNT and YENEEA. The CDR3 loop is CASSTMTGVYPDEQFF. In DNA form, the CDR3 reads TGTGCCAGCAGCACTATGACAGGGGTATACCCGGATGAGCAGTTCTTC.

The chain recombines TRBV9 with TRBJ1-3, with D perhaps matching TRBD1 (6 bases). Germline-derived CDR1 and CDR2 are SGDLS and YYNGEE. V was trimmed by 4 bases and J by 2 bases, leaving 13 bases between them. The CDR3 contains 15 residues. The CDR3 DNA follows: TGTGCCAGCAGCCCAGCGGGGGGGCCTGGAAACACCATATATTTT. Translation: CASSPAGGPGNTIYF. Full variable domain (rest looked up from reference TRBV9 and TRBJ1-3): DSGVTQTPKHLITATGQRVTLRCSPRSGDLSVYWYQQSLDQGLQFLIQYYNGEERAKGNILERFSAQQFPDLHSELNLSSLELGDSALYFCASSPAGGPGNTIYFGEGSWLTVV.

The V call is TRBV30, the J call TRBJ1-5; 9 positions match TRBD1. This CDR3 spans 15 amino acids. Germline values: CDR1 GTSNPN, CDR2 SVGIG (reference sequence). J lost 4 bases, V lost 4 bases, and 8 bases had no gene match. The CDR3 region has the DNA TGTGCCTGGACGCCCCGGACAGGGGTGAATCAGCCCCAGCATTTT. Its protein is CAWTPRTGVNQPQHF.

The sample holds one count of this clone. J is TRBJ2-5 and V is TRBV14; TRBD2 agrees at 15 bases. This CDR3 has 15 amino acids. Germline loops: CDR1 SGHDN, CDR2 FVKESK. Trimming took 5 bases from V and 7 from J; bases not matched to a gene: 5. The CDR3 is CASSGLAGGFGTQYF. For the CDR3, the DNA is TGTGCCAGCAGCGGACTAGCGGGGGGGTTCGGGACCCAGTACTTC.

The chain carries TRBV7-9 and TRBJ1-2; TRBD1 matches at 12 bases. The germline V gene encodes CDR1 SEHNR and CDR2 FQNEAQ (reference sequence). V shed 1 base, J shed 4 bases, and the junction held 4 bases outside the gene matches. CDR3 length: 16 amino acids. CDR3 amino acids: CASSLVMGQGAYGYTF. CDR3 nucleotides: TGTGCCAGCAGCTTAGTTATGGGACAGGGGGCCTATGGCTACACCTTC.

V is TRBV5-4 and J is TRBJ1-4; D not certain. Germline V gene lookup returns CDR1 SGHNT and CDR2 YYREEE (reference sequence). The CDR3 extends over 16 amino acids. V gave up 0 bases and J gave up 3 bases, with 12 bases separating them. DNA for the CDR3: TGTGCCAGCAGCTTGGACAGAATTTCCTCTAATGAAAAACTGTTTTTT. It codes for CASSLDRISSNEKLFF.

For the CDR3, the DNA is TGTGCCAGCAGTTCTGGTAGCGGGAGATTACTCGAGCAGTACTTC. Translating gives CASSSGSGRLLEQYF. The chain has TRBV28 and TRBJ2-7, with 9 bases fitting TRBD2. The germline gives CDR1 MDHEN, CDR2 SYDVKM. This CDR3 region has 15 residues. The J segment lost 6 bases and the V segment lost 4 bases, leaving 10 bases of the junction unmatched. The full variable domain, completed using reference TRBV28 and TRBJ2-7, is DVKVTQSSRYLVKRTGEKVFLECVQDMDHENMFWYRQDPGLGLRLIYFSYDVKMKEKGDIPEGYSVSREKKERFSLILESASTNQTSMYLCASSSGSGRLLEQYFGPGTRLTVT.

The chain combines TRBV3-1 (or the pseudogene TRBV3-2) with TRBJ1-2; TRBD1 aligns across 7 bases. The V segment lost 6 bases and the J segment 1 base; nucleotides outside the gene matches: 8. Germline V lookup: CDR1 LGHDT, CDR2 YNNKEL (reference sequence). The CDR3 consists of 15 residues. This CDR3 is CASRLGTGVNYGYTF. The CDR3 nucleotides are TGTGCCAGCAGATTGGGAACAGGGGTTAACTATGGCTACACCTTC.

The chain carries TRBV18 and TRBJ2-5; D remains ambiguous. V lost 0 bases to trimming and J lost 5 bases, with 13 bases between them. CDR3 length: 15 residues. The germline gives CDR1 KGHSH, CDR2 LQKENI. The CDR3 spells CASSPPSGGRETQYF. In DNA, the CDR3 is TGTGCCAGCTCACCACCGTCCGGTGGCAGGGAGACCCAGTACTTC.

CDR3 DNA sequence: TGCAGCGTCGAGATAACAGGGGACAGTCAGCCCCAGCATTTT. It is translated as CSVEITGDSQPQHF. This chain joins TRBV29-1 and TRBJ1-5; 7 bases map to TRBD1. The CDR3 is 14 residues long. Germline-derived CDR1 and CDR2 are SQVTM and ANQGSEA. V was pared by 6 bases and J by 6 bases, with 11 bases of the junction left unmatched.

The chain links TRBV4-1 to TRBJ2-7, with 7 bases aligning to TRBD1. Germline CDR1 reads MGHRA; CDR2 reads YSYEKL. The CDR3 spans 16 residues. The V segment lost 0 bases and the J segment 1 base; nucleotides outside the gene matches: 6. For the CDR3, the DNA is TGCGCCAGCAGCCAAGATTCCGGGACAGCATCCTACGAGCAGTACTTC. Encoded protein: CASSQDSGTASYEQYF.